This T cell receptor beta chain was documented in a study of cytomegalovirus exposure and HLA in healthy donors. As to this clone: As yet, its antigen is unknown.

PCR primers comprised 60 Vbeta and 13 Jbeta primers. Clones were sequenced by immunoSEQ multiplex PCR, and TCRdb holds only the in-frame ones, with some missing. The sample shows 150,000 to 200,000 clones, roughly 80% of them seen only once. Whole-study results and caveats: It was reported that TCR beta sequences correctly inferred the HLA-A and HLA-B alleles for most subjects. Later analysis found that TCR beta chains associated with HLA were more clonally expanded than other, equally common chains. Sequencing likely caused a cluster of highly shared sequence variants.

The clonotype originates from a female donor in good health and CMV-seronegative. Sequenced input: PBMCs.

CDR3 nucleotides: TGCGCCAGCAGCCAAGGAGGGCCGACAGATACGCAGTATTTT. Its translation: CASSQGGPTDTQYF. The chain joins TRBV4-3 to TRBJ2-3, with D perhaps matching TRBD2 (5 bases). This CDR3 has 14 amino acids. CDR1 is LGHNA and CDR2 is YSLEER in the germline V gene. Trimming pared 1 base from V and 3 bases from J, leaving 8 bases between.